Shown below are 28 T cell receptor beta chains from a single sample sequenced in a study of blood T cells in healthy people across ages. It was with a sample-barcoded 5' primer and a J-beta primer mix that a second PCR of about 6 to 11 cycles was run. Using its own MiXCR run on the 5' RACE reads, TCRdb lists one record per CDR3 protein. Seen here are 700,000 to 1,000,000 distinct CDR3 sequences, around 43% observed once, and the top ten hold roughly a fifth. Sequencing used blood. The receptors were sampled from a man aged 55 to 69 in good health.

The J gene is TRBJ1-1, the V gene TRBV29-1; a weak D match, TRBD1 (5 bases). Germline CDR1 and CDR2: SQVTM and ANQGSEA. CDR3 length equals 14 residues. With 0 bases removed from V and 11 bases from J, the gap between germline ends came to 19 bases. For the CDR3, the DNA is TGCAGCGTTGAAGAGAGACAGCTCACCCTGGGGGCTTTCTTT. This sequence encodes CSVEERQLTLGAFF.

The chain carries TRBV5-1 and TRBJ1-1, with a weak D call TRBD1 (5 bases). V was shortened by 4 bases and J by 0 bases, with 16 bases between the two germline ends. CDR1 SGHRS and CDR2 YFSETQ come from the germline V gene. CDR3 length equals 16 residues. This CDR3 reads CASSQYRGDLNTEAFF. CDR3 nucleotides: TGCGCCAGCAGCCAATACCGGGGCGACTTGAACACTGAAGCTTTCTTT.

The gene calls are TRBV20-1 and TRBJ1-2, with 7 bases fitting TRBD1. CDR3 size: 15 residues. Germline V lookup: CDR1 DFQATT, CDR2 SNEGSKA (reference sequence). The junction had 11 bases not matched to a gene; V was cut back by 0 bases and J by 7 bases. CDR3 DNA: TGCAGTGCTAGAGATTCTACTCAGGGGGAGGTTGGCTACACCTTC. The encoded protein is CSARDSTQGEVGYTF.

This chain connects TRBV3-1 to TRBJ1-2; weak D call: TRBD1 (6 bases). The V and J ends lost 4 bases and 3 bases respectively, with 15 bases between them. The length of the CDR3 is 15 residues. Per germline, CDR1 LGHDT and CDR2 YNNKEL (reference sequence). This CDR3 reads CASSPDSQPDYGYTF. As DNA, the CDR3 is TGTGCCAGCAGCCCGGACAGCCAGCCTGACTATGGCTACACCTTC.

In this sample, this clonotype turned up many times. The junction and the germline gene differ at one end; a read error may be behind it. This chain joins TRBV12-3 or TRBV12-4 and TRBJ2-1; 9 bases match TRBD2. This CDR3 has 15 amino acids. The chain's CDR3 is CASSLGGGAYNEQFF. For the CDR3, the DNA is TGTGCCAGCAGCTTAGGCGGGGGGGCCTACAATGAGCAGTTCTTC.

This chain connects TRBV29-1 to TRBJ2-1; no firm D call. The V and J ends lost 7 bases and 0 bases respectively, with 16 bases between them. Germline CDR1 is SQVTM and CDR2 is ANQGSEA. The CDR3 runs to 15 residues. CDR3 nucleotides: TGCAGCGCCCTCGGCGGTCCAAGCTCCTACAATGAGCAGTTCTTC. Translation: CSALGGPSSYNEQFF.

This clonotype was counted a few times. This chain uses TRBV7-9 with TRBJ1-2; a weak D match, TRBD1 (5 bases). The CDR3 contains 15 residues. V gave up 0 bases and J gave up 6 bases, with 14 bases separating them. Germline CDR1 is SEHNR and CDR2 is FQNEAQ (reference sequence). DNA for the CDR3: TGTGCCAGCAGCTTAGCTCAAGGGGTCCCTAATGGCTACACCTTC. Translating it yields CASSLAQGVPNGYTF.

A few counts support this clonotype. The V gene is TRBV6-5, the J gene TRBJ2-7, with D perhaps TRBD1 (6 bases). Germline-derived CDR1 and CDR2 are MNHEY and SVGAGI. V was cut by 2 bases and J by 2 bases, with 13 bases left in between. This CDR3 is 15 amino acids long. The CDR3 region has the DNA TGTGCCAGCAGTTACGACCAGGGGCCGACCTACGAGCAGTACTTC. Its protein is CASSYDQGPTYEQYF.

This clonotype was picked up a small number of times. The V call is TRBV24-1, the J call TRBJ2-6; the D gene is possibly TRBD1 (5 bases). V lost 7 bases to trimming and J lost 2 bases, with 20 bases between them. CDR1 and CDR2 from the germline V gene are KGHDR and SFDVKD. The CDR3 is made up of 18 amino acids. CDR3 sequence: CATRELGRVTPGANVLTF. Written as DNA, the CDR3 is TGTGCCACCAGAGAACTTGGCAGGGTGACCCCTGGGGCCAACGTCCTGACTTTC.

The chain combines TRBV2 with TRBJ1-2; TRBD1 might be the D (5 bases). This CDR3 region has 10 residues. V was pared by 6 bases and J by 8 bases, with 7 bases between. Looked up from germline, CDR1 is SNHLY and CDR2 is FYNNEI. As DNA, the CDR3 is TGTGCCAGCAGAAACAGGGGCTACACCTTC. Amino acids: CASRNRGYTF. The full variable domain, completed using reference TRBV2 and TRBJ1-2, is EPEVTQTPSHQVTQMGQEVILRCVPISNHLYFYWYRQILGQKVEFLVSFYNNEISEKSEIFDDQFSVERPDGSNFTLKIRSTKLEDSAMYFCASRNRGYTFGSGTRLTVV.

V gene TRBV29-1 combines with J gene TRBJ2-7; D unclear. The germline gives CDR1 SQVTM, CDR2 ANQGSEA. V was trimmed by 0 bases and J by 9 bases, leaving 12 bases between them. The CDR3 totals 12 residues. The CDR3 DNA sequence: TGCAGCGTTGAAGATCGGCCTCTTGTGCAGTACTTC. Amino acids: CSVEDRPLVQYF.

This clonotype was seen many times. The V and J genes are TRBV4-3 and TRBJ2-7; 8 bases map to TRBD1. CDR3 length: 14 residues. J lost 4 bases, V lost 1 base, and 3 bases had no gene match. Germline V gene data show CDR1 as LGHNA and CDR2 as YSLEER. In DNA form, the CDR3 reads TGCGCCAGCAGCCAAGGAGACAGGGGTTACGAGCAGTACTTC. It translates to CASSQGDRGYEQYF.

This clonotype was seen more than once but under ten times. The genes are TRBV14 and TRBJ2-5; D might be TRBD2 (5 bases). The CDR3 is 17 residues long. CDR1 is SGHDN and CDR2 is FVKESK in the germline V gene. Trimming stripped 2 bases from V and 1 base from J, with 17 bases between. The CDR3 bases are TGTGCCAGCAGCCAACGTATTGGGAAGAGGGTCCAAGAGACCCAGTACTTC. Translated: CASSQRIGKRVQETQYF.

This clonotype has more than one count but fewer than ten. The chain couples TRBV27 to TRBJ2-5, with TRBD2 as a possible D gene (6 bases). Trimming cost V 4 bases and J 2 bases, with 14 bases left between them. Per the germline V gene, CDR1 is MNHEY and CDR2 is SMNVEV (reference sequence). The CDR3 consists of 15 residues. CDR3 amino acids: CASSSGTLIQETQYF. The CDR3 DNA follows: TGTGCCAGCAGTTCCGGGACTTTGATTCAAGAGACCCAGTACTTC.

On this clonotype: Sequence at one end of the junction differs from germline and may be a read error. V and J are TRBV7-9 and TRBJ2-6, with 7 bases aligning to TRBD1. This CDR3 has 17 residues. Germline assignment: CDR1 SEHNR and CDR2 FQNEAQ (reference sequence). The CDR3 bases are TGTGCCAGCACCTTTTCCACAGGGGCCTCTGGGGCCGACGTCCTGACTTTC. Translated, it gives CASTFSTGASGADVLTF.

This clonotype was seen more than once but under ten times. The J gene is TRBJ2-3, the V gene TRBV6-9; 13 positions agree with TRBD2. The CDR3 has 18 residues. The germline V gene has CDR1 MNHGY and CDR2 SVAAGI. V dropped 6 bases and J dropped 0; count of bases not matched to a gene: 9. The CDR3 loop is CASRQPGLAGPSTDTQYF. The CDR3 nucleotides read TGTGCCAGCAGGCAGCCGGGACTAGCGGGGCCCAGCACAGATACGCAGTATTTT.

A few counts support this clonotype. The genes are TRBV6-6 and TRBJ2-1; 7 positions match TRBD2. Trimming took 4 bases from V and 10 from J; bases not matched to a gene: 4. CDR1 MNHNY and CDR2 SVGAGI come from the germline V gene (reference sequence). The CDR3 has 12 residues. CDR3 in amino acids: CASSSRGGEQFF. The DNA of the CDR3 is TGTGCCAGCAGTTCTAGGGGAGGGGAGCAGTTCTTC.

The chain couples TRBV5-6 to TRBJ1-2; the match to TRBD1 covers 8 bases. The CDR3 consists of 16 residues. The J segment lost 5 bases and the V segment lost 4 bases, leaving 13 bases of the junction unmatched. Germline values: CDR1 SGHDT, CDR2 YYEEEE. For the CDR3, the DNA is TGTGCCAGCAGCCGTGACTCGGGACAGGACCCTTATGGCTACACCTTC. Amino acids: CASSRDSGQDPYGYTF.

The rearrangement links TRBV3-1 to TRBJ1-2, with TRBD1 identical over 8 bases. J gave up 6 bases and V 8 bases, and 20 bases lay outside the gene matches. The CDR3 has 17 residues. CDR1 is LGHDT, CDR2 YNNKEL, per germline (reference sequence). The CDR3 sequence is CASGRGGAGGLPNGYTF. CDR3 DNA: TGTGCCAGCGGCCGCGGAGGGGCAGGGGGCTTACCCAATGGCTACACCTTC. Full variable domain (missing parts from reference TRBV3-1 and TRBJ1-2): DTAVSQTPKYLVTQMGNDKSIKCEQNLGHDTMYWYKQDSKKFLKIMFSYNNKELIINETVPNRFSPKSPDKAHLNLHINSLELGDSAVYFCASGRGGAGGLPNGYTFGSGTRLTVV.

In this sample, this clonotype turned up a few times. The genes are TRBV20-1 and TRBJ2-1, with 9 bases lining up with TRBD2. Germline CDR1 DFQATT, CDR2 SNEGSKA (reference sequence). This CDR3 has 16 residues. J was trimmed by 4 bases and V by 1 base; bases with no gene match: 8. This chain's CDR3 is CSARVRAGGLYNEQFF. The CDR3 DNA follows: TGCAGTGCTAGAGTGAGGGCGGGGGGGTTGTACAATGAGCAGTTCTTC.

There are a few counts of this clonotype. The CDR3 bases are TGTGCCAGCAGCTTTCCTTGGGGGGAGAACACCGGGGAGCTGTTTTTT. As protein: CASSFPWGENTGELFF. The rearrangement links TRBV5-5 to TRBJ2-2; tentative D call: TRBD2 (6 bases). The germline CDR1 and CDR2 sequences are SGHKS and YYEKEE (reference sequence). V lost 2 bases and J 1 base, leaving 12 bases between the germline ends. The CDR3 length is 16 residues.

The chain recombines TRBV6-2 or TRBV6-3 with TRBJ2-5; 13 nucleotides agree with TRBD2. The germline V gene encodes CDR1 MNHEY and CDR2 SVGEGT. The J segment lost 1 base and the V segment lost 2 bases, leaving 16 bases of the junction unmatched. The CDR3 consists of 21 residues. CDR3 DNA: TGTGCCAGCAGTTACCGGGCTGCAAGGACTAGCGGGGGCCGAGGCCAAGAGACCCAGTACTTC. Translation: CASSYRAARTSGGRGQETQYF.

The sample holds one count of this clonotype. The gene calls are TRBV2 and TRBJ1-5, with D possibly matching TRBD1 (6 bases). CDR3 size: 14 residues. Germline V lookup: CDR1 SNHLY, CDR2 FYNNEI. The ends were cut back, 6 bases at V and 0 bases at J, with 9 bases in the middle. DNA for the CDR3: TGTGCCAGCAGGGGGGCTTCTAGCAATCAGCCCCAGCATTTT. This encodes CASRGASSNQPQHF.

J is TRBJ1-4 and V is TRBV5-5, with a possible D match to TRBD1 (6 bases). V was pared by 1 base and J by 12 bases, with 25 bases between. This CDR3 region has 17 residues. CDR1 and CDR2 from the germline V gene are SGHKS and YYEKEE (reference sequence). CDR3 amino acids: CASSLFFRNSAEGELFF. In nucleotides, the CDR3 is TGTGCCAGCAGCTTGTTTTTCCGGAATTCCGCTGAGGGGGAACTGTTTTTT.

The V and J genes are TRBV2 and TRBJ1-6; D not resolved. The CDR3 spans 14 residues. Per the germline V gene, CDR1 is SNHLY and CDR2 is FYNNEI. The V end lost 7 bases, the J end lost 5 bases, and 12 bases lay between the germline ends. CDR3 sequence reads: CASNSVRNNSPLHF. The CDR3 DNA reads as TGTGCCAGCAACTCAGTAAGGAATAATTCACCCCTCCACTTT. The variable domain in full, completed from reference TRBV2 and TRBJ1-6, reads EPEVTQTPSHQVTQMGQEVILRCVPISNHLYFYWYRQILGQKVEFLVSFYNNEISEKSEIFDDQFSVERPDGSNFTLKIRSTKLEDSAMYFCASNSVRNNSPLHFGNGTRLTVT.

This clonotype was counted a few times. The chain links TRBV3-1 to TRBJ1-5; possible D gene TRBD1, 5 bases. Deletions cut 3 bases from V and 1 base from J, with 13 bases between. CDR1 and CDR2 from the germline V gene are LGHDT and YNNKEL (reference sequence). This CDR3 region has 16 residues. The CDR3 loop reads CASSHGTGQSNQPQHF. In nucleotides, the CDR3 is TGTGCCAGCAGCCATGGGACGGGGCAAAGCAATCAGCCCCAGCATTTT.

The chain joins TRBV12-3 or TRBV12-4 to TRBJ1-6; 8 nucleotides agree with TRBD1. The CDR3 is 13 residues long. V gave up 6 bases and J gave up 11 bases; unmatched junction bases: 6. The chain's CDR3 is CASRNGQGTPLHF. In DNA form, the CDR3 reads TGTGCCAGCAGAAACGGACAGGGTACACCCCTCCACTTT.

Points on this clonotype: A much more abundant neighbour one base away suggests this may be a read error. The CDR3 coding sequence is TGTGCCATCAGTGTAGGAGAGGTATACGAGCAGTTCTTC. Translation gives CAISVGEVYEQFF. The V gene is TRBV10-3, the J gene TRBJ2-7; D remains ambiguous. Matching the DNA end better, TRBJ2-1 makes the J call doubtful. The CDR3 contains 13 residues. Germline CDR1 is ENHRY and CDR2 is SYGVKD.